A selection of T cell receptor beta chains follows, all from one sample in a study of blood T cell repertoires in COVID-19. The table came from immunoSEQ multiplex PCR; TCRdb's copy has only in-frame clones and leaves some out. This sample has about 250,000 clones, with around nine tenths found just once. The sample consisted of peripheral blood. The receptors were sampled from a woman aged 60-75 years who had recovered from COVID-19. The CDR3 runs from the conserved cysteine through the conserved F or W. D genes are given only for firm matches. Clone size is shown for a subset of rows, as once, few, many or a class of expanded clone.

TRBJ1-1 | TRBV5-1 | TRBD1 | - | CASSLEPGQANTEAFF | TGCGCCAGCAGCTTGGAACCGGGACAGGCAAACACTGAAGCTTTCTTT
TRBJ1-2 | TRBV3-1/TRBV3-2 | TRBD1 | - | CASSQNRGFYGYTF | TGTGCCAGCAGCCAAAACAGGGGCTTCTATGGCTACACCTTC
TRBJ2-4 | TRBV6-2/TRBV6-3 | - | - | CASSYRLLAEAAKNIQYF | TGTGCCAGCAGTTACCGTCTCCTGGCGGAGGCGGCCAAAAACATTCAGTACTTC
TRBJ1-2 | TRBV19 | - | - | CASSISSDTRDYGYTF | TGTGCCAGTAGTATTTCTTCGGACACTCGGGACTATGGCTACACCTTC
TRBJ1-6 | TRBV6-4 | - | once | CASSVLPGVSPLHF | TGTGCCAGCAGTGTACTCCCGGGGGTTTCACCCCTCCACTTT
TRBJ2-1 | TRBV9 | TRBD2 | - | CASSISGGPPFF | TGTGCCAGCAGCATTAGCGGGGGTCCCCCCTTCTTC
TRBJ1-5 | TRBV7-2 | - | - | CASSPTPGSNQPQHF | TGTGCCAGCAGTCCAACTCCAGGTAGCAATCAGCCCCAGCATTTT
TRBJ2-2 | TRBV9 | - | once | CASTSLDTSTGELFF | TGTGCCAGCACATCTTTGGACACCTCCACCGGGGAGCTGTTTTTT
TRBJ2-3 | TRBV9 | - | - | CASSVAVAAADTQYF | TGTGCCAGCAGCGTAGCGGTAGCCGCGGCAGATACGCAGTATTTT
TRBJ2-1 | TRBV5-1 | - | - | CATRRGGDGGQFF | TGCGCCACCCGGCGCGGGGGCGATGGGGGGCAGTTCTTC
TRBJ1-4 | TRBV18 | TRBD1 | few | CASSPPGSAGGWTNEKLFF | TGTGCCAGCTCACCACCGGGGTCGGCAGGGGGCTGGACTAATGAAAAACTGTTTTTT
TRBJ2-1 | TRBV5-1 | TRBD1 | - | CASSLPTGGTYNEQFF | TGCGCCAGCAGCTTGCCCACAGGGGGCACCTACAATGAGCAGTTCTTC
TRBJ2-7 | TRBV18 | TRBD1 | - | CASSPLGTGDYEQYF | TGTGCCAGCTCACCACTCGGGACAGGGGATTACGAGCAGTACTTC
TRBJ2-5 | TRBV9 | TRBD1 | - | CASSGQLGTGFETSSETQYF | TGTGCCAGCAGCGGCCAGTTGGGGACAGGGTTCGAGACCTCAAGCGAGACCCAGTACTTC
TRBJ2-7 | TRBV27 | - | - | CASSRDGPYEQYF | TGTGCCAGCAGCAGGGATGGGCCCTACGAGCAGTACTTC
TRBJ2-1 | TRBV3-1/TRBV3-2 | - | once | CASSQGRVSSYNEQFF | TGTGCCAGCAGCCAAGGGAGGGTGTCCTCCTACAATGAGCAGTTCTTC
TRBJ2-7 | TRBV6-6 | - | - | CASSRGGEVSYEQYF | TGTGCCAGCAGTCGTGGCGGGGAAGTGTCCTACGAGCAGTACTTC
TRBJ1-2 | TRBV5-5 | - | - | CASSLERAGGYTF | TGTGCCAGCAGCTTGGAGCGGGCAGGTGGCTACACCTTC
TRBJ2-7 | TRBV6-5 | - | - | CASSYSEQEQYF | TGTGCCAGCAGTTACTCGGAGCAGGAGCAGTACTTC
TRBJ2-1 | TRBV3-1/TRBV3-2 | - | - | CASSQVRGFEQFF | TGTGCCAGCAGCCAAGTGAGGGGGTTTGAGCAGTTCTTC